These 21 T cell receptor beta chains share one sample of origin, sequenced in a study of cytomegalovirus exposure and HLA in healthy donors. 60 Vbeta and 13 Jbeta primers were used in PCR. Clones were sequenced by immunoSEQ multiplex PCR, and TCRdb holds only the in-frame ones, with some missing. In the table there are around 150,000 clones, about four fifths of which are singletons. Material for sequencing was PBMCs. All receptors derive from a woman aged 40 to 50 in good health and CMV-seronegative.

As DNA, the CDR3 is TGTGCCAGCAGCTTGACAGGGGGCGGTCAGCCCCAGCATTTT. Translation: CASSLTGGGQPQHF. The rearrangement joins TRBV7-9 to TRBJ1-5; 10 nucleotides line up with TRBD1. This CDR3 has 14 amino acids. CDR1 SEHNR and CDR2 FQNEAQ come from the germline V gene (reference sequence). Unmatched junction bases numbered 2, after V lost 3 bases and J lost 6 bases. Full variable domain (outside the CDR3, taken from reference TRBV7-9 and TRBJ1-5): DTGVSQNPRHKITKRGQNVTFRCDPISEHNRLYWYRQTLGQGPEFLTYFQNEAQLEKSRLLSDRFSAERPKGSFSTLEIQRTEQGDSAMYLCASSLTGGGQPQHFGDGTRLSIL.

This clone was counted once. This sequence joins TRBV4-3 and TRBJ1-2; 9 nucleotides line up with TRBD1. The germline gives CDR1 LGHNA, CDR2 YSLEER. V lost 1 base to trimming and J lost 5 bases; unmatched junction nucleotides: 8. This CDR3 contains 16 residues. The CDR3 coding sequence is TGCGCCAGCAGCCAAGTTGCGGGACAGGGTAGATATGGCTACACCTTC. It specifies CASSQVAGQGRYGYTF.

This clone was detected once. The chain has TRBV6-5 and TRBJ2-7; D might be TRBD1 (5 bases). This CDR3 region has 11 residues. The germline CDR1 and CDR2 sequences are MNHEY and SVGAGI. Trimming stripped 7 bases from V and 5 bases from J, with 9 bases between. The CDR3 DNA reads as TGTGCCAGCACCCAGGGCCACGAGCAGTACTTC. This codes for CASTQGHEQYF.

The genes are TRBV7-8 and TRBJ1-4; D gene uncertain. Per the germline V gene, CDR1 is SGHVS and CDR2 is FQNEAQ. The CDR3 is made up of 13 amino acids. The V end was cut by 0 bases, the J end by 8 bases, with 7 bases between. This chain's CDR3 is CASSLAPVEKLFF. The CDR3 DNA sequence: TGTGCCAGCAGCTTAGCTCCAGTCGAAAAACTGTTTTTT. Complete variable domain (other parts from reference TRBV7-8 and TRBJ1-4): GAGVSQSPRYKVAKRGQDVALRCDPISGHVSLFWYQQALGQGPEFLTYFQNEAQLDKSGLPSDRFFAERPEGSVSTLKIQRTQQEDSAVYLCASSLAPVEKLFFGSGTQLSVL.

V and J are TRBV18 and TRBJ1-1; TRBD1 might be the D (5 bases). V lost 6 bases to trimming and J lost 5 bases, with 19 bases between them. This CDR3 spans 15 amino acids. The germline gives CDR1 KGHSH, CDR2 LQKENI. The CDR3 DNA sequence: TGTGCCAGCTCGCTACAATGGGGGGGAGGGACTGAAGCTTTCTTT. Translating it yields CASSLQWGGGTEAFF.

The genes are TRBV2 and TRBJ1-5; TRBD1 is a possible D gene (6 bases). Trimming took off 7 bases at V and 5 bases at J, with 15 bases between the two ends. This CDR3 spans 14 amino acids. The germline gives CDR1 SNHLY, CDR2 FYNNEI. This chain's CDR3 is CASKEGGGDQPQHF. CDR3 coding DNA: TGTGCCAGCAAAGAAGGGGGAGGGGATCAGCCCCAGCATTTT. Together with reference TRBV2 and TRBJ1-5, the CDR3 gives the full variable domain: EPEVTQTPSHQVTQMGQEVILRCVPISNHLYFYWYRQILGQKVEFLVSFYNNEISEKSEIFDDQFSVERPDGSNFTLKIRSTKLEDSAMYFCASKEGGGDQPQHFGDGTRLSIL.

This clone has more than one count but fewer than ten. CDR3 amino acids: CASRTGSGNTIYF. As DNA, the CDR3 is TGCGCCAGCAGGACAGGGTCTGGAAACACCATATATTTT. The V and J genes are TRBV5-1 and TRBJ1-3; 7 nucleotides align to TRBD1. Germline CDR1 is SGHRS and CDR2 is YFSETQ. J gave up 1 base and V 5 bases, and 0 bases lay outside the gene matches. The CDR3 length is 13 residues.

The chain recombines TRBV6-5 with TRBJ1-5, with D uncertain. The germline V and J ends were trimmed by 0 bases and 7 bases, with 7 bases remaining between them. Germline loops: CDR1 MNHEY, CDR2 SVGAGI. The length of the CDR3 is 13 residues. For the CDR3, the DNA is TGTGCCAGCAGTTACTCGATGCGCCAGCCCCAGCATTTT. It is translated as CASSYSMRQPQHF.

The genes are TRBV27 and TRBJ2-2, with 7 positions matching TRBD1. The CDR3 contains 15 residues. Germline CDR1 MNHEY, CDR2 SMNVEV (reference sequence). V lost 2 bases to trimming and J lost 4 bases; unmatched junction nucleotides: 4. The CDR3 loop reads CASSLHRGVTGELFF. The CDR3 nucleotides are TGTGCCAGCAGTTTACACAGGGGTGTCACCGGGGAGCTGTTTTTT.

The chain carries TRBV18 and TRBJ2-3; D possibly corresponds to TRBD1 (5 bases). The V gene lost 0 bases and the J gene lost 4 bases, with 8 bases spanning the gap. The CDR3 has 14 amino acids. The germline V gene encodes CDR1 KGHSH and CDR2 LQKENI. The CDR3: CASSPPTAADTQYF. DNA of the CDR3: TGTGCCAGCTCACCACCGACAGCCGCAGATACGCAGTATTTT.

The rearrangement joins TRBV4-1 to TRBJ1-2; a possible D gene is TRBD1 (6 bases). V dropped 0 bases and J dropped 3 bases, with 11 bases sitting between them. The CDR3 is made up of 15 amino acids. Germline CDR1 reads MGHRA; CDR2 reads YSYEKL. The CDR3 DNA is TGCGCCAGCAGCCAAGAACCCAGACAGGACTATGGCTACACCTTC. Protein product: CASSQEPRQDYGYTF.

This chain links TRBV5-1 with TRBJ2-3; 9 bases map to TRBD2. The CDR3 totals 16 residues. Germline trimming cut 0 bases from V and 1 base from J; bases unmatched to any gene: 3. Looked up from germline, CDR1 is SGHRS and CDR2 is YFSETQ. The CDR3 loop reads CASSLEASGGTDTQYF. CDR3 nucleotide sequence: TGCGCCAGCAGCTTGGAGGCTAGCGGGGGCACAGATACGCAGTATTTT.

The chain employs TRBV5-1 and TRBJ1-2; D uncertain. Germline V gene lookup returns CDR1 SGHRS and CDR2 YFSETQ. V dropped 3 bases and J dropped 2 bases, with 11 bases sitting between them. The CDR3 length is 14 residues. The CDR3 bases are TGCGCCAGCAGCTCCGACGCGGGGAACTATGGCTACACCTTC. This translates into CASSSDAGNYGYTF.

J is TRBJ2-3 and V is TRBV10-3; D is ambiguous. This CDR3 comprises 13 residues. V lost 0 bases and J 4 bases, leaving 5 bases between the germline ends. Germline loops: CDR1 ENHRY, CDR2 SYGVKD. CDR3 in amino acids: CAISESGADTQYF. In nucleotides, the CDR3 is TGTGCCATCAGTGAGTCCGGAGCAGATACGCAGTATTTT.

The chain joins TRBV7-9 to TRBJ1-2; tentatively, D is TRBD1 (6 bases). This CDR3 is built from 14 residues. V was trimmed by 2 bases and J by 6 bases, leaving 13 bases between them. Germline lookup yields CDR1 SEHNR and CDR2 FQNEAQ (reference sequence). CDR3 sequence reads: CASSLNGGWNGYTF. The DNA for the CDR3 is TGTGCCAGCAGCTTAAATGGGGGCTGGAATGGCTACACCTTC.

The rearrangement uses TRBV5-4 and TRBJ2-3; D might be TRBD1 (7 bases). Germline CDR1 reads SGHNT; CDR2 reads YYREEE (reference sequence). CDR3 length equals 17 residues. Trimming stripped 3 bases from V and 2 bases from J, with 19 bases between. The CDR3 nucleotides are TGTGCCAGCAGCTCCCGCCGAAGGGGGCGGGACACAGATACGCAGTATTTT. This gives the protein CASSSRRRGRDTDTQYF.

This chain uses TRBV11-2 with TRBJ2-3, with TRBD2 matching over 8 bases. V lost 1 base, J lost 8 bases, and 8 bases stayed unmatched. This CDR3 has 15 residues. Germline V CDR1 and CDR2: SGHAT, FQNNGV. The CDR3 region is CASSLVTSGWGTQYF. For the CDR3, the DNA is TGTGCCAGCAGCTTAGTAACTAGCGGTTGGGGTACGCAGTATTTT.

The chain combines TRBV13 with TRBJ1-6, with 10 bases fitting TRBD1. Germline V CDR1 and CDR2: PRHDT, FYEKMQ (reference sequence). V lost 6 bases to trimming and J lost 1 base; unmatched junction nucleotides: 3. CDR3 size: 16 residues. CDR3 protein: CASRGDRGSYNSPLHF. The CDR3 bases are TGTGCCAGCAGGGGGGACAGGGGTTCCTATAATTCACCCCTCCACTTT.

This clone was counted between two and nine times. The chain employs TRBV6-5 and TRBJ1-5; D is possibly TRBD1 (5 bases). The CDR3 totals 14 residues. Germline CDR1 and CDR2: MNHEY and SVGAGI. V lost 4 bases to trimming and J lost 5 bases, with 12 bases between them. Here the CDR3 reads CASSSGRDYQPQHF. The CDR3 DNA sequence: TGTGCCAGCAGTTCGGGACGGGACTATCAGCCCCAGCATTTT.

This chain joins TRBV5-1 and TRBJ1-1; no firm D call. Germline V CDR1 and CDR2: SGHRS, YFSETQ. Trimming took off 2 bases at V and 4 bases at J, with 12 bases between the two ends. This CDR3 comprises 14 residues. In DNA, the CDR3 is TGCGCCAGCAGCTTAAGTGTTGTGAGCACTGAAGCTTTCTTT. Translating it yields CASSLSVVSTEAFF.

This chain links TRBV6-1 with TRBJ2-1; D gene uncertain. This CDR3 spans 11 amino acids. Deletions cut 3 bases from V and 10 bases from J, with 7 bases between. The germline V gene encodes CDR1 MNHNS and CDR2 SASEGT. The CDR3 sequence is CASSDFQEQFF. CDR3 coding DNA: TGTGCCAGCAGTGACTTCCAGGAGCAGTTCTTC.